This is a list of T cell receptor beta chains from one sample in a study of blood T cell repertoires in COVID-19. Repertoires were generated with immunoSEQ multiplex PCR, while TCRdb's copy carries only in-frame clones and drops some. The table records approximately 260,000 clones, about 79% of them present only once. The sample taken for sequencing was peripheral blood. All receptors come from a woman of 80 years or more with acute or convalescent COVID-19. Each CDR3 is given with its conserved first and last residue. Each record gives: D gene, J gene, V gene, clone size, CDR3 DNA, CDR3 protein. D genes are given only for firm matches. Only some rows state a clone size, as once, few, many or a class for expanded clones.

-	TRBJ1-1	TRBV7-2	-	TGTGCCAGCAGCCCCGCAGGGCCGATGAACACTGAAGCTTTCTTT	CASSPAGPMNTEAFF
TRBD2	TRBJ2-2	TRBV10-3	-	TGTGCCATCAGTGATCCGGGGGGGGCGCACACCGGGGAGCTGTTTTTT	CAISDPGGAHTGELFF
TRBD2	TRBJ2-2	TRBV3-1/TRBV3-2	-	TGTGCCAGCAGCCACCGGACTAGCGGGGGGGCCGGGGAGCTGTTTTTT	CASSHRTSGGAGELFF
-	TRBJ1-2	TRBV5-1	-	TGCGCCAGCAGCATTAGCTGGGGCCAGTATTACTATGGCTACACCTTC	CASSISWGQYYYGYTF
-	TRBJ2-5	TRBV25-1	-	TGTGCCAGCAGTGATTGGGAGGCTGACTTC	CASSDWEADF
TRBD1	TRBJ2-1	TRBV11-3	-	TGTGCCAGCAGCGCGACTACAGGGGTTGAGCAGTTCTTC	CASSATTGVEQFF
TRBD1	TRBJ2-1	TRBV3-1/TRBV3-2	-	TGTGCCAGCAGCCAGGCCGGACAGGAAAGCTCCTACAATGAGCAGTTCTTC	CASSQAGQESSYNEQFF
-	TRBJ2-3	TRBV11-3	-	TGTGCCAGCAGCTTAGTTTTGGCAGGGGGGACAGATACGCAGTATTTT	CASSLVLAGGTDTQYF
TRBD1	TRBJ1-6	TRBV18	-	TGTGCCAGCTCACCAGCAGGGGGTAATTCACCCCTCCACTTT	CASSPAGGNSPLHF
TRBD2	TRBJ2-3	TRBV11-2	-	TGTGCCAGCAGCCTACTAGCGCAGGGTACGCAGTATTTT	CASSLLAQGTQYF
-	TRBJ1-3	TRBV2	-	TGTGCCAGCAGTGCGGGAAGCAACACCATATATTTT	CASSAGSNTIYF
TRBD1	TRBJ1-1	TRBV10-2	-	TGCGCCACCCACAGGGGCTTTGGGACCCTTGAAGCTTTCTTT	CATHRGFGTLEAFF
-	TRBJ1-1	TRBV3-1/TRBV3-2	-	TGTGCCAGCAGCCGACAGGATTTGAACACTGAAGCTTTCTTT	CASSRQDLNTEAFF
-	TRBJ1-1	TRBV29-1	few	TGCAGCGTTGAAGAAGCTGGGAGGGAGAACACTGAAGCTTTCTTT	CSVEEAGRENTEAFF
TRBD2	TRBJ2-1	TRBV29-1	-	TGCAGCGCAGAAGAAATGACTAGCGGGGGGCCCAGCTCCTACAATGAGCAGTTCTTC	CSAEEMTSGGPSSYNEQFF
-	TRBJ1-4	TRBV12-3/TRBV12-4	-	TGTGCCAGCAGGACAGCTTCCAAACTGTTTTTT	CASRTASKLFF
-	TRBJ1-3	TRBV19	-	TGTGCCAGGCCGTCGCGCTCTGGAAACACCATATATTTT	CARPSRSGNTIYF
-	TRBJ2-7	TRBV18	-	TGTGCCAGCTCACGCCTCAGGGGCGGGTTCGAGCAGTACTTC	CASSRLRGGFEQYF
-	TRBJ1-4	TRBV2	once	TGTGCCAGCAGTGGAATCCCCCTAAATGAAAAACTGTTTTTT	CASSGIPLNEKLFF
TRBD1	TRBJ1-2	TRBV28	-	TGTGCCAGCAGAACCTCCCCCCGGACAGGGGGCAACTATGGCTACACCTTC	CASRTSPRTGGNYGYTF
-	TRBJ1-1	TRBV29-1	-	TGCGCGGGAGGGGTCCCCAACACTGAAGCTTTCTTT	CAGGVPNTEAFF
TRBD1	TRBJ1-4	TRBV7-2	-	TGTGCCAGCAGCCTTACGACAGGGGTGCATGAAAAACTGTTTTTT	CASSLTTGVHEKLFF
TRBD1	TRBJ1-1	TRBV6-5	few	TGTGCCAGCAGTTACTCCCGGACAGGGGGCAAAACTGAAGCTTTCTTT	CASSYSRTGGKTEAFF
-	TRBJ1-3	TRBV19	once	TGTGCCAGTAGCCTCGACAGGTCTGGAAACACCATATATTTT	CASSLDRSGNTIYF
TRBD1	TRBJ2-5	TRBV7-2	-	TGTGCCAGCTTGCGGGACAGGGGTTCCGGGGAGACCCAGTACTTC	CASLRDRGSGETQYF
-	TRBJ1-6	TRBV28	few	TGTGCCAGCAGTCCTCGCGCGGGGGCGAATTCACCCCTCCACTTT	CASSPRAGANSPLHF
-	TRBJ1-5	TRBV5-1	-	TGCGCCAGCAGCTTGGGACAGAATCAGCCCCAGCATTTT	CASSLGQNQPQHF